This TCR beta chain appears in the sequencing data of a study of blood T cell repertoires in COVID-19. Study-level information: The United States, Italy and Spain provided the acute and convalescent COVID-19 samples. Nucleic acid was either cDNA or gDNA, and it came from T cells, B-cell-depleted T cells, or PBMCs.

V was trimmed by 6 bases and J by 2 bases, leaving 17 bases between them. The CDR3 length is 15 residues. Germline V gene data show CDR1 as MNHEY and CDR2 as SMNVEV (reference sequence). Original handling: Cell counts per sample came from amplifying reference gene primers. The protocol was immunoSEQ multiplex PCR, while the TCRdb copy is restricted to in-frame clones and leaves out a portion. The DNA was the basis for D and trimming; V, J and clone size are from that table. Of around 110,000 clones in the sample, roughly 78% were seen once. The TCR sequence derives from a man between 60 and 75 years old with active or convalescent COVID-19. V and J are TRBV27 and TRBJ2-7; tentative D call: TRBD2 (6 bases). Sequencing input: peripheral blood. Written as DNA, the CDR3 is TGTGCCAGCAGCCTCCCTCAGGGACTTACCTACGAGCAGTACTTC. The encoded protein is CASSLPQGLTYEQYF.